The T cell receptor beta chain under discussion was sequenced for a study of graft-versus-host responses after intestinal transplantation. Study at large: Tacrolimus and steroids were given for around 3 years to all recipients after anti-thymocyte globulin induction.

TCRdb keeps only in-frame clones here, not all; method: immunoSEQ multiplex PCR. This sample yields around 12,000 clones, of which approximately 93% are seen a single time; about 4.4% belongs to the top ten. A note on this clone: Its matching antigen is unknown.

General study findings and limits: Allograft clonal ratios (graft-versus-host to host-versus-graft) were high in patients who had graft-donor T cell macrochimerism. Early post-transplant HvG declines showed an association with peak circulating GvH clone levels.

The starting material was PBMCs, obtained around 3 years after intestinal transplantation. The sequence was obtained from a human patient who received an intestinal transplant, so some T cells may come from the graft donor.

The CDR3 DNA follows: TGTGCCAGCTCACGTAGCGGGGGCGGCTATGGCTACACCTTC. As protein: CASSRSGGGYGYTF. The rearrangement joins TRBV18 to TRBJ1-2, with D maybe TRBD1 (6 bases). Trimming left V 4 bases short and J 4 bases short, with 13 bases between. Germline V lookup: CDR1 KGHSH, CDR2 LQKENI. CDR3 length: 14 amino acids.